This TCR beta chain was recovered during a study of blood T cell repertoires in COVID-19. At the level of the study: COVID-19 samples collected from the United States, Italy and Spain covered acute and convalescent phases. T cells, B-cell-depleted T cells, or PBMCs provided the cDNA or gDNA that served as material.

The V segment lost 0 bases and the J segment 1 base; nucleotides outside the gene matches: 5. CDR3 length equals 16 residues. Germline V gene data show CDR1 as SGDLS and CDR2 as YYNGEE. TCRdb's copy holds only in-frame clones and misses some; the assay was immunoSEQ multiplex PCR. The sample has some 170,000 clones, around 81% seen once. Sequenced sample: peripheral blood. This rearrangement joins TRBV9 to TRBJ2-3; 7 bases agree with TRBD2. The receptor's source is a man between 60 and 75 years old with active or convalescent COVID-19. In DNA, the CDR3 is TGTGCCAGCAGCGTAGCGTTTACTAGCGGCACAGATACGCAGTATTTT. The encoded protein is CASSVAFTSGTDTQYF.